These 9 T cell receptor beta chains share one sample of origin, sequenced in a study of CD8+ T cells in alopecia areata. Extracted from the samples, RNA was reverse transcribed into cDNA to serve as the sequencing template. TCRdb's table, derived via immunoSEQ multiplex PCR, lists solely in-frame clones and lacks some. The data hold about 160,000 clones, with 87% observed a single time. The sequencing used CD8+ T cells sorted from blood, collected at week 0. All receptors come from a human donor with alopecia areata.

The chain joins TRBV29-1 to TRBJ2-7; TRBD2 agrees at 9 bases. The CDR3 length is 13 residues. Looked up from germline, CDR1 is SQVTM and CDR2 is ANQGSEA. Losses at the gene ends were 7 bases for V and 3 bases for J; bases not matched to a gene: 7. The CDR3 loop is CSAGLASNYEQYF. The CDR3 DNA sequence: TGCAGCGCCGGACTAGCGAGTAACTACGAGCAGTACTTC.

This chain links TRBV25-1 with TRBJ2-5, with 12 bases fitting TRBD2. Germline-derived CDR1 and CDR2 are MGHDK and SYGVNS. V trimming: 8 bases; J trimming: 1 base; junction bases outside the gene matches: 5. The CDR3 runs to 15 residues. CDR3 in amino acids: CASEGLAGFQETQYF. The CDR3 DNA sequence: TGTGCCAGCGAAGGACTAGCGGGGTTCCAAGAGACCCAGTACTTC.

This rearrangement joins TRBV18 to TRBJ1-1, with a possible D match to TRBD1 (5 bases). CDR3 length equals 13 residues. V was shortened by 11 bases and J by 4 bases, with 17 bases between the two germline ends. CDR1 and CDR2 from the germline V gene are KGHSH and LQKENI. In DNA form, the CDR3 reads TGTGCCGCCCGGGGCATGGGAGTCACTGAAGCTTTCTTT. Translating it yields CAARGMGVTEAFF.

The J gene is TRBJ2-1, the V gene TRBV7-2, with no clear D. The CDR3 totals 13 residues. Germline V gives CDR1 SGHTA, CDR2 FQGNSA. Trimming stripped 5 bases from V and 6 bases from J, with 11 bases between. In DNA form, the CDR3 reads TGTGCCAGCAGCCCAACCTTAGGCAATGAGCAGTTCTTC. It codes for CASSPTLGNEQFF.

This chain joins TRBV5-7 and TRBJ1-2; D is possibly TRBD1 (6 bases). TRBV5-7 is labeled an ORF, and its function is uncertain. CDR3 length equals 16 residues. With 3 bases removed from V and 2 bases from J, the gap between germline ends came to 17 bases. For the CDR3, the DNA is TGTGCCAGCAGCTCTGGACAGAATCTGGCCAACTATGGCTACACCTTC. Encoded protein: CASSSGQNLANYGYTF.

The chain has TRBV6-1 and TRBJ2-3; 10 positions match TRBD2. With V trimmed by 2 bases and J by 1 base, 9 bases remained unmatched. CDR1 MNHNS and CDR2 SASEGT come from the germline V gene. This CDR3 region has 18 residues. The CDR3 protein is CASSELVAGGLRTDTQYF. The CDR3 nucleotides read TGTGCCAGCAGTGAATTAGTAGCGGGAGGCCTCCGCACAGATACGCAGTATTTT.

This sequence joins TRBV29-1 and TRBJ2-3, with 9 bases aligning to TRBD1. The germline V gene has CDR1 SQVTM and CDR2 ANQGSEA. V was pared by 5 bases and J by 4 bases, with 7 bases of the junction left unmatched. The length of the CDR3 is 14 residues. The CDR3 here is CSVYSGQGADTQYF. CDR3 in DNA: TGCAGCGTTTACTCGGGACAGGGAGCAGATACGCAGTATTTT.

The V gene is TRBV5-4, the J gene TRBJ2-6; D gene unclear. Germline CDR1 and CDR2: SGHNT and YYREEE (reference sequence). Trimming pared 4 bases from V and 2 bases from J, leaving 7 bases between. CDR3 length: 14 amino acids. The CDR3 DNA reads TGTGCCAGCAGCCCGGTGGCTGGGGCCAACGTCCTGACTTTC. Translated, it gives CASSPVAGANVLTF.

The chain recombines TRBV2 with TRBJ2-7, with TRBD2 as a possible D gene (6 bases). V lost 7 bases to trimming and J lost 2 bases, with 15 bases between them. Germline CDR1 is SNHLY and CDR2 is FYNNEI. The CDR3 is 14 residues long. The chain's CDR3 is CASTEGGAAYEQYF. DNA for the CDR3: TGTGCCAGCACCGAAGGAGGGGCCGCCTACGAGCAGTACTTC.